Listed below are T cell receptor beta chains from one sample, sequenced in a study of blood T cells in healthy people across ages. TCRdb passed the 5' RACE reads through MiXCR, listing each CDR3 protein once. The sample carries about 830,000 distinct CDR3 sequences, around 62% recorded once. The sample taken for sequencing was blood. The source is a young man in good health. Each CDR3 is given with its conserved first and last residue. Each record gives: D gene, V gene, J gene, clone size, CDR3 DNA, CDR3 protein. The D gene is left open where the match is weak. A row's size may be missing; if present it is once, few, many or a size class.

d_gene: NA
v_gene: TRBV5-4
j_gene: TRBJ2-4
abundance: NA
CDR3nt: TGTGCCAGCAGCCTACAACCTGAGTGGGACATTCAGTACTTC
CDR3aa: CASSLQPEWDIQYF

d_gene: NA
v_gene: TRBV20-1
j_gene: TRBJ2-7
abundance: NA
CDR3nt: TGCAGTGCTAGTGCGGGGATGGCCTACGAGCAGTACTTC
CDR3aa: CSASAGMAYEQYF

d_gene: NA
v_gene: TRBV6-2/TRBV6-3
j_gene: TRBJ2-6
abundance: NA
CDR3nt: TGTGCCAGCGATGGTGGGGCCAACGTCCTGACTTTC
CDR3aa: CASDGGANVLTF

d_gene: NA
v_gene: TRBV12-3/TRBV12-4
j_gene: TRBJ2-3
abundance: NA
CDR3nt: TGTGCCAGCAGTTCGCCCGGGGCAGGGATAGATACGCAGTATTTT
CDR3aa: CASSSPGAGIDTQYF

d_gene: NA
v_gene: TRBV7-2
j_gene: TRBJ2-7
abundance: few
CDR3nt: TGTGCCAGCAGCCCCATCTCTCGCGGGGCTTACGAGCAGTACTTC
CDR3aa: CASSPISRGAYEQYF

d_gene: TRBD2
v_gene: TRBV7-2
j_gene: TRBJ2-1
abundance: NA
CDR3nt: TGTGCCAGCAGCTTAAACGGGGGGGCAGGCAATGAGCAGTTCTTC
CDR3aa: CASSLNGGAGNEQFF

d_gene: TRBD1
v_gene: TRBV12-3/TRBV12-4
j_gene: TRBJ1-2
abundance: NA
CDR3nt: TGTGCCAGCAGTCACCTCCCGACAGGGTACGGCTACACCTTC
CDR3aa: CASSHLPTGYGYTF

d_gene: NA
v_gene: TRBV4-2
j_gene: TRBJ1-5
abundance: NA
CDR3nt: TGTGCCAGCAGCACATTAAGGCAGGGTTACCAGCCCCAGCATTTT
CDR3aa: CASSTLRQGYQPQHF

d_gene: NA
v_gene: TRBV9
j_gene: TRBJ2-3
abundance: NA
CDR3nt: TGTGCCAGCACCCCGGGCGGCCCAGATACGCAGTATTTT
CDR3aa: CASTPGGPDTQYF

d_gene: NA
v_gene: TRBV10-3
j_gene: TRBJ2-7
abundance: NA
CDR3nt: TGTGCCATCAGTGAGTCTATAGGGTCCCTCTACGAGCAGTACTTC
CDR3aa: CAISESIGSLYEQYF

d_gene: NA
v_gene: TRBV12-5
j_gene: TRBJ1-1
abundance: NA
CDR3nt: TGTGCTAGTGTCCCCGACAGAACGAACACTGAAGCTTTCTTT
CDR3aa: CASVPDRTNTEAFF

d_gene: NA
v_gene: TRBV12-3/TRBV12-4
j_gene: TRBJ1-1
abundance: NA
CDR3nt: TGTGCCAGCAGTTGGACAGCCACTGAAGCTTTCTTT
CDR3aa: CASSWTATEAFF

d_gene: TRBD2
v_gene: TRBV4-2
j_gene: TRBJ2-7
abundance: NA
CDR3nt: TGTGCCAGCAGCCAAGGCCCAGCGACTAGCGGCTTTGCCTACGAGCAGTACTTC
CDR3aa: CASSQGPATSGFAYEQYF

d_gene: NA
v_gene: TRBV20-1
j_gene: TRBJ2-1
abundance: few
CDR3nt: TGCAGTGCTATCCACGCAACTAGTCATGAGCAGTTCTTC
CDR3aa: CSAIHATSHEQFF

d_gene: NA
v_gene: TRBV2
j_gene: TRBJ2-4
abundance: NA
CDR3nt: TGTGCCAGCTTACGGGATGGGAACATTCAGTACTTC
CDR3aa: CASLRDGNIQYF

d_gene: NA
v_gene: TRBV15
j_gene: TRBJ2-7
abundance: NA
CDR3nt: TGTGCCACCAGCAGAGACGTGGGGTTGGGGGAGGTCGAGCAGTACTTC
CDR3aa: CATSRDVGLGEVEQYF

d_gene: NA
v_gene: TRBV7-3
j_gene: TRBJ2-3
abundance: NA
CDR3nt: TGTGCCAGCAGCTTATATGGACGGGGACCGGATACGCAGTATTTT
CDR3aa: CASSLYGRGPDTQYF

d_gene: NA
v_gene: TRBV7-2
j_gene: TRBJ2-5
abundance: NA
CDR3nt: TGTGCCAGCAGACAATTGGGGACGGAACAAGAGACCCAGTACTTC
CDR3aa: CASRQLGTEQETQYF

d_gene: NA
v_gene: TRBV12-3/TRBV12-4
j_gene: TRBJ2-3
abundance: few
CDR3nt: TGTGCCAGCGTTGGGGGGGCTTGGGATACGCAGTATTTT
CDR3aa: CASVGGAWDTQYF

d_gene: TRBD1
v_gene: TRBV11-2
j_gene: TRBJ2-4
abundance: NA
CDR3nt: TGTGCCAGCAGCTTGGACAGGCTAGCCAAAAACATTCAGTACTTC
CDR3aa: CASSLDRLAKNIQYF

d_gene: TRBD2
v_gene: TRBV29-1
j_gene: TRBJ2-6
abundance: NA
CDR3nt: TGCAGCGTTGTGGCGGGAGGCGTTGCCAACGTCCTGACTTTC
CDR3aa: CSVVAGGVANVLTF

d_gene: NA
v_gene: TRBV11-2
j_gene: TRBJ2-7
abundance: NA
CDR3nt: TGTGCCAGCAGCTTAGGGGCCTCGTTCTACGAGCAGTACTTC
CDR3aa: CASSLGASFYEQYF

d_gene: TRBD2
v_gene: TRBV5-1
j_gene: TRBJ2-5
abundance: NA
CDR3nt: TGCGCCAGCAGCTTGGCCCCTAGCGGCCTTAGGGAGACCCAGTACTTC
CDR3aa: CASSLAPSGLRETQYF

d_gene: NA
v_gene: TRBV2
j_gene: TRBJ1-6
abundance: NA
CDR3nt: TGTGCCAGCAGAGGGACTATTTTTAATTCACCCCTCCACTTT
CDR3aa: CASRGTIFNSPLHF

d_gene: TRBD1
v_gene: TRBV6-5
j_gene: TRBJ2-7
abundance: NA
CDR3nt: TGTGCCAGCGCGAAGGGACAGGCCCCTCTAGGGCAGTACTTC
CDR3aa: CASAKGQAPLGQYF

d_gene: TRBD1
v_gene: TRBV11-2
j_gene: TRBJ1-2
abundance: NA
CDR3nt: TGTGCCAGCAGCTTAATTACAGGGGACTACACCTTC
CDR3aa: CASSLITGDYTF

d_gene: NA
v_gene: TRBV4-1
j_gene: TRBJ2-7
abundance: NA
CDR3nt: TGCGCCAGCAGCCGCCAGGGGCTACTCTACGAGCAGTACTTC
CDR3aa: CASSRQGLLYEQYF

d_gene: TRBD1
v_gene: TRBV28
j_gene: TRBJ2-1
abundance: NA
CDR3nt: TGTGCCAGCAGTTCCTTAGGACAGGGGTTCTACAATGAGCAGTTCTTC
CDR3aa: CASSSLGQGFYNEQFF

d_gene: NA
v_gene: TRBV5-1
j_gene: TRBJ1-1
abundance: NA
CDR3nt: TGTGCCAGCAGCCTCGGGCAGATGAACACTGAAGCTTTCTTT
CDR3aa: CASSLGQMNTEAFF

d_gene: NA
v_gene: TRBV9
j_gene: TRBJ2-5
abundance: NA
CDR3nt: TGTGCCAGCAGCCCTCGCCCCTCGAGCGAGACCCAGTACTTC
CDR3aa: CASSPRPSSETQYF

d_gene: TRBD2
v_gene: TRBV4-3
j_gene: TRBJ2-1
abundance: many
CDR3nt: TGCGCCAGCAGCCAAGAGGCCCCACTAGCGGGGGTTTACGGTGAGCAGTTCTTC
CDR3aa: CASSQEAPLAGVYGEQFF

d_gene: NA
v_gene: TRBV12-3/TRBV12-4
j_gene: TRBJ1-6
abundance: few
CDR3nt: TGTGCCAGCAGTTTAGGTCGACGGCCAATTAATTCACCCCTCCACTTT
CDR3aa: CASSLGRRPINSPLHF

d_gene: NA
v_gene: TRBV5-5
j_gene: TRBJ2-3
abundance: few
CDR3nt: TGTGCCACCGGGACACGGCTTAGCACAGATACGCAGTATTTT
CDR3aa: CATGTRLSTDTQYF

d_gene: NA
v_gene: TRBV20-1
j_gene: TRBJ2-3
abundance: once
CDR3nt: TGCAGTGCTAAAGGGTGGGGCCAACCCACAGATACGCAGTATTTT
CDR3aa: CSAKGWGQPTDTQYF

d_gene: TRBD2
v_gene: TRBV5-6
j_gene: TRBJ2-5
abundance: few
CDR3nt: TGTGCCAGCAGCACAAGACTAGCGGGGGAAGAGACCCAGTACTTC
CDR3aa: CASSTRLAGEETQYF

d_gene: TRBD1
v_gene: TRBV20-1
j_gene: TRBJ2-5
abundance: NA
CDR3nt: TGCAGTGCTTGGACAGGGTGGGGTGAGACCCAGTACTTC
CDR3aa: CSAWTGWGETQYF

d_gene: TRBD2
v_gene: TRBV2
j_gene: TRBJ2-7
abundance: NA
CDR3nt: TGTGCCAGCGGACGACTAGCGGTGAACTACGAGCAGTACTTC
CDR3aa: CASGRLAVNYEQYF

d_gene: NA
v_gene: TRBV12-3/TRBV12-4
j_gene: TRBJ2-2
abundance: NA
CDR3nt: TGTGCCAGCAGTTTGGGGACCGCGGGGACCGGGGAGCTGTTTTTT
CDR3aa: CASSLGTAGTGELFF

d_gene: TRBD1
v_gene: TRBV12-3/TRBV12-4
j_gene: TRBJ2-3
abundance: once
CDR3nt: TGTGCCAGCAGTTTAGCGCTGTGGTTCTCGGGACAGGGAGAATCCCGTTACACAGATACGCAGTATTTT
CDR3aa: CASSLALWFSGQGESRYTDTQYF

d_gene: NA
v_gene: TRBV20-1
j_gene: TRBJ2-3
abundance: few
CDR3nt: TGCACCACGGAGGGGGGTTCTGTCACAGATACGCAGTATTTT
CDR3aa: CTTEGGSVTDTQYF

d_gene: TRBD1
v_gene: TRBV15
j_gene: TRBJ2-6
abundance: NA
CDR3nt: TGTGCCACCAGCACTACAGGGGCTATCTCTGGGGCCAACGTCCTGACTTTC
CDR3aa: CATSTTGAISGANVLTF